This passage covers 27 T cell receptor beta chains from one sample sequenced in a study of cytomegalovirus exposure and HLA in healthy donors. Use of 60 Vbeta and 13 Jbeta primers characterized the PCR. Libraries were prepared by immunoSEQ multiplex PCR; TCRdb keeps only in-frame clonotypes and omits some of them. Of about 200,000 clones listed, around 77% are singletons. Material for sequencing was PBMCs. All receptors come from a woman aged 25-40 years in good health and CMV-seronegative.

The chain employs TRBV7-2 and TRBJ2-2; 11 bases fit TRBD1. Germline assignment: CDR1 SGHTA and CDR2 FQGNSA. The CDR3 consists of 15 residues. Losses at the gene ends were 4 bases for V and 4 bases for J; bases not matched to a gene: 2. The CDR3 DNA sequence: TGTGCCAGCAGCTCGGGACAGGGGGGCACCGGGGAGCTGTTTTTT. Encoded protein: CASSSGQGGTGELFF.

The chain is built from TRBV10-3 and TRBJ1-4; D is uncertain. The length of the CDR3 is 12 residues. The V and J ends lost 2 bases and 7 bases respectively, with 5 bases between them. The germline gives CDR1 ENHRY, CDR2 SYGVKD. The CDR3 nucleotides read TGTGCCATCAGTGAGACAGTTGAAAAACTGTTTTTT. This translates into CAISETVEKLFF.

The genes are TRBV10-3 and TRBJ1-2, with TRBD1 matching 8 bases. This CDR3 comprises 16 residues. V shed 6 bases and J 4 bases; nucleotides not matched to a gene: 13. Per germline, CDR1 ENHRY and CDR2 SYGVKD. The DNA for the CDR3 is TGTGCCATCAGAGGACAGGGACGAGTAATTGGCTATGGCTACACCTTC. Translating gives CAIRGQGRVIGYGYTF.

The J gene is TRBJ2-7, the V gene TRBV11-2, with 11 bases identical to TRBD1. The CDR3 totals 17 residues. The V gene end was trimmed by 3 bases and the J gene end by 5 bases; junction bases not matched to a gene: 12. Looked up from germline, CDR1 is SGHAT and CDR2 is FQNNGV. The CDR3 protein is CASSFLPGQGAVDEQYF. For the CDR3, the DNA is TGTGCCAGCAGCTTCCTTCCCGGACAGGGGGCAGTTGACGAGCAGTACTTC.

This clone was recorded once. The chain couples TRBV7-9 to TRBJ1-5; D is unresolved. The germline V gene encodes CDR1 SEHNR and CDR2 FQNEAQ (reference sequence). The CDR3 is made up of 12 amino acids. Trimming shortened V by 1 base and J by 6 bases, and 4 bases separated the two germline ends. The CDR3 region is CASSLDTQPQHF. CDR3 DNA sequence: TGTGCCAGCAGCTTAGACACTCAGCCCCAGCATTTT. Complete variable domain (other parts from reference TRBV7-9 and TRBJ1-5): DTGVSQNPRHKITKRGQNVTFRCDPISEHNRLYWYRQTLGQGPEFLTYFQNEAQLEKSRLLSDRFSAERPKGSFSTLEIQRTEQGDSAMYLCASSLDTQPQHFGDGTRLSIL.

The chain joins TRBV4-1 to TRBJ1-5, with a tentative D call TRBD1 (6 bases). Germline V gene data show CDR1 as MGHRA and CDR2 as YSYEKL. This CDR3 has 18 amino acids. Deletions cut 0 bases from V and 6 bases from J, with 21 bases between. CDR3 amino acids: CASSQDPASWGRRQPQHF. The CDR3 DNA reads as TGCGCCAGCAGCCAAGATCCGGCATCCTGGGGGCGGCGTCAGCCCCAGCATTTT.

The V and J genes are TRBV28 and TRBJ1-4; D is unresolved. Deletions cut 7 bases from V and 8 bases from J, with 14 bases between. This CDR3 comprises 13 residues. CDR1 is MDHEN, CDR2 SYDVKM, per germline. As DNA, the CDR3 is TGTGCCAGCACTAGCCTCAAAGGGGAAAAACTGTTTTTT. It is translated as CASTSLKGEKLFF.

The chain is built from TRBV5-1 and TRBJ2-2, with 8 bases that match TRBD1. Trimming at V came to 4 bases and at J to 6 bases, leaving 8 bases not matched to a gene. The CDR3 is 15 amino acids. Per the germline V gene, CDR1 is SGHRS and CDR2 is YFSETQ. The CDR3 reads CASSPGDRLAGELFF. CDR3 nucleotides: TGCGCCAGCAGCCCCGGGGACAGGCTCGCCGGGGAGCTGTTTTTT.

A few counts support this clone. The chain uses TRBV7-2 and TRBJ1-6; weak D call: TRBD1 (5 bases). Germline V CDR1 and CDR2: SGHTA, FQGNSA. CDR3 length: 15 amino acids. V lost 3 bases and J 5 bases, leaving 11 bases between the germline ends. CDR3 loop: CASSFLDRDNSPLHF. The DNA of the CDR3 is TGTGCCAGCAGCTTCCTAGACAGAGATAATTCACCCCTCCACTTT.

With regard to this clone: Other DNA sequences in the same sample also yield this CDR3. The genes are TRBV9 and TRBJ2-3; D gene unclear. Germline V gene data show CDR1 as SGDLS and CDR2 as YYNGEE. The CDR3 contains 14 residues. V gave up 0 bases and J gave up 2 bases, with 7 bases separating them. The CDR3 spells CASSVDSPTDTQYF. CDR3 DNA: TGTGCCAGCAGCGTAGACTCCCCCACAGATACGCAGTATTTT.

This chain uses TRBV2 with TRBJ1-5; TRBD1 matches 9 bases. V was clipped by 5 bases and J by 7 bases; unmatched bases: 6. Germline CDR1 and CDR2: SNHLY and FYNNEI. The CDR3 length is 14 residues. The CDR3 region is CASSRQGVGQPQHF. DNA of the CDR3: TGTGCCAGCAGTCGACAGGGGGTCGGGCAGCCCCAGCATTTT.

The genes are TRBV7-9 and TRBJ2-3, with TRBD2 matching 11 bases. V was pared by 1 base and J by 4 bases, with 10 bases of the junction left unmatched. The CDR3 consists of 18 residues. Germline V lookup: CDR1 SEHNR, CDR2 FQNEAQ (reference sequence). CDR3 amino acids: CASSLVLAGVGRADTQYF. CDR3 in DNA: TGTGCCAGCAGCTTAGTACTAGCGGGAGTAGGGCGAGCAGATACGCAGTATTTT.

This chain connects TRBV18 to TRBJ2-5; D not resolved. The end of the DNA fits TRBJ2-7 better, so the J call may be wrong. The CDR3 sequence is 16 residues long. Germline CDR1 KGHSH, CDR2 LQKENI. In nucleotides, the CDR3 is TGTGCCAGCTCACCACGCGGCTCCCCGGTCCCCTACGAGCAGTACTTC. Translating gives CASSPRGSPVPYEQYF.

A remark on this clone: An end of the junction differs from the germline gene, which may be a read error. The chain links TRBV7-9 to TRBJ1-2; TRBD1 aligns across 7 bases. The CDR3 sequence is 15 residues long. Per the germline V gene, CDR1 is SEHNR and CDR2 is FQNEAQ (reference sequence). The CDR3 is CSSSGLTGSNYGYTF. CDR3 DNA sequence: TGTTCCAGCAGCGGACTGACAGGGTCGAACTATGGCTACACCTTC.

The J gene is TRBJ1-2, the V gene TRBV5-6; the D is unclear. The V gene lost 4 bases and the J gene lost 3 bases, with 7 bases spanning the gap. The CDR3 is 12 residues long. The germline V gene encodes CDR1 SGHDT and CDR2 YYEEEE. The CDR3 DNA is TGTGCCAGCAGCCGCGGGGACTATGGCTACACCTTC. Its protein product is CASSRGDYGYTF. Looking up the rest from reference TRBV5-6 and TRBJ1-2 gives the full variable domain: DAGVTQSPTHLIKTRGQQVTLRCSPKSGHDTVSWYQQALGQGPQFIFQYYEEEERQRGNFPDRFSGHQFPNYSSELNVNALLLGDSALYLCASSRGDYGYTFGSGTRLTVV.

This chain joins TRBV11-2 and TRBJ2-3; D not resolved. The CDR3 totals 14 residues. The V end lost 4 bases, the J end lost 2 bases, and 10 bases lay between the germline ends. CDR1 is SGHAT and CDR2 is FQNNGV in the germline V gene. The CDR3 here is CASSSTLSTDTQYF. Here the CDR3 DNA reads TGTGCCAGCAGCTCGACACTTTCCACAGATACGCAGTATTTT.

This chain connects TRBV5-1 to TRBJ2-5, with 14 positions matching TRBD2. The CDR3 extends over 16 amino acids. Trimming cost V 4 bases and J 5 bases; bases outside gene matches: 7. In germline, CDR1 is SGHRS, CDR2 YFSETQ. This chain's CDR3 is CASSQGTSGSFETQYF. The CDR3 coding sequence is TGCGCCAGCAGCCAAGGGACTAGCGGGAGTTTCGAGACCCAGTACTTC.

This sequence joins TRBV27 and TRBJ2-2; 15 bases are a match to TRBD2. The V gene's germline CDR1 is MNHEY and CDR2 SMNVEV (reference sequence). V gave up 6 bases and J gave up 7 bases; unmatched junction bases: 9. The CDR3 totals 17 residues. The CDR3 here is CASSRGLAGGPVGELFF. The CDR3, as DNA: TGTGCCAGCAGCCGTGGACTAGCGGGGGGGCCGGTCGGGGAGCTGTTTTTT.

This clone occurred a few times. V usage is TRBV11-2 and J usage is TRBJ2-5; TRBD1 agrees at 8 bases. After removal of 5 bases from V and 1 base from J, the junction contained 9 bases not matched to a gene. This CDR3 region has 16 residues. Germline V gene sequence: CDR1 SGHAT, CDR2 FQNNGV. The CDR3 protein is CASSDERQGRQETQYF. CDR3 DNA: TGTGCCAGCAGCGATGAAAGACAGGGGCGCCAAGAGACCCAGTACTTC.

This clone was picked up a small number of times. The rearrangement joins TRBV4-1 to TRBJ2-7; 9 positions agree with TRBD1. There are 17 residues in the CDR3. V shed 2 bases, J shed 0 bases, and the junction held 8 bases outside the gene matches. Per germline, CDR1 MGHRA and CDR2 YSYEKL. CDR3 loop: CASSQQRQGVLSYEQYF. The DNA for the CDR3 is TGCGCCAGCAGCCAACAGAGACAGGGGGTCCTCTCCTACGAGCAGTACTTC.

The V call is TRBV2, the J call TRBJ1-1; D is unclear. Germline V gene data show CDR1 as SNHLY and CDR2 as FYNNEI. Deletions cut 10 bases from V and 0 bases from J, with 15 bases between. This CDR3 contains 14 residues. DNA for the CDR3: TGTGCCACCACCTTGGAGTTTGTGAACACTGAAGCTTTCTTT. Its translation: CATTLEFVNTEAFF.

A note on this clone: The same CDR3 is also encoded by other DNA sequences in this sample. The gene calls are TRBV5-6 and TRBJ1-3; D remains ambiguous. This CDR3 has 12 residues. Germline V gives CDR1 SGHDT, CDR2 YYEEEE. V was shortened by 2 bases and J by 4 bases, with 4 bases between the two germline ends. CDR3 sequence (DNA): TGTGCCAGCAGCTTCTCCGGAAACACCATATATTTT. Translation gives CASSFSGNTIYF. The full variable domain, in which reference TRBV5-6 and TRBJ1-3 provide the parts outside the CDR3, is DAGVTQSPTHLIKTRGQQVTLRCSPKSGHDTVSWYQQALGQGPQFIFQYYEEEERQRGNFPDRFSGHQFPNYSSELNVNALLLGDSALYLCASSFSGNTIYFGEGSWLTVV.

This rearrangement joins TRBV5-1 to TRBJ2-3, with 9 bases matching TRBD2. This CDR3 is 15 amino acids long. The trim removed 2 bases at V and 2 bases at J, leaving 3 bases unmatched. CDR1 is SGHRS, CDR2 YFSETQ, per germline. CDR3 bases: TGCGCCAGCAGCTTTCTAGCGGGGCCCACAGATACGCAGTATTTT. As protein: CASSFLAGPTDTQYF.

This chain uses TRBV19 with TRBJ2-7, with TRBD1 matching over 8 bases. V shed 3 bases and J 6 bases; nucleotides not matched to a gene: 10. This CDR3 region has 15 residues. The germline V gene encodes CDR1 LNHDA and CDR2 SQIVND (reference sequence). This CDR3 reads CASSITGTGLSEQYF. The CDR3 DNA sequence: TGTGCCAGTAGTATCACCGGGACAGGTCTCTCCGAGCAGTACTTC.

V usage is TRBV5-8 and J usage is TRBJ2-2; TRBD1 might be the D (6 bases). This CDR3 is built from 13 residues. Per the germline V gene, CDR1 is SGHTS and CDR2 is YDEGEE. Trimming shortened V by 6 bases and J by 5 bases, and 11 bases separated the two germline ends. CDR3 sequence reads: CASTRQETGELFF. In nucleotides, the CDR3 is TGTGCCAGCACTCGACAGGAGACCGGGGAGCTGTTTTTT. The full variable domain, with the rest looked up from reference TRBV5-8 and TRBJ2-2, is EAGVTQSPTHLIKTRGQQATLRCSPISGHTSVYWYQQALGLGLQFLLWYDEGEERNRGNFPPRFSGRQFPNYSSELNVNALELEDSALYLCASTRQETGELFFGEGSRLTVL.

This clone came up a few times. The CDR3 DNA sequence: TGTGCCAGCTCCCTTGGTGCGGGGCTCCCCTCCTTC. It translates to CASSLGAGLPSF. This sequence joins TRBV21-1 and TRBJ2-7; the table gives TRBD2 as D, unverified against the DNA. TRBV21-1 is shown as a pseudogene. CDR3 length: 12 amino acids.

This clone was counted only a few times. This chain connects TRBV27 to TRBJ1-1; 9 positions match TRBD1. J gave up 0 bases and V 11 bases, and 4 bases lay outside the gene matches. CDR3 length: 13 residues. Looked up from germline, CDR1 is MNHEY and CDR2 is SMNVEV (reference sequence). In nucleotides, the CDR3 is TGTGCCGCTGGACAGGGGATGAACACTGAAGCTTTCTTT. It translates to CAAGQGMNTEAFF.